The sample holds one count of the clone carrying this T cell receptor beta chain. Profiled with immunoSEQ multiplex PCR; TCRdb holds only in-frame clones, not every one. The table includes a few hundred thousand clones, roughly 80% detected once. This specimen comes from a study of blood T cell repertoires in COVID-19. Overall study context: PBMCs, B-cell-depleted T cells, or T cells provided the cDNA or gDNA that made up the material.

The clonotype originates from a woman between 18 and 29 years old with acute or convalescent COVID-19. Sequenced sample: peripheral blood.

The chain's CDR3 is CASTRKEIPGQPPFF. In DNA, the CDR3 is TGTGCCAGCACTCGGAAAGAGATACCGGGACAGCCGCCGTTCTTC. V is TRBV5-8 and J is TRBJ2-1; 7 bases fit TRBD1. The V gene's germline CDR1 is SGHTS and CDR2 YDEGEE. The CDR3 runs 15 residues. Trimming at V came to 6 bases and at J to 15 bases, leaving 21 bases not matched to a gene. Full variable domain (remainder filled in from reference TRBV5-8 and TRBJ2-1): EAGVTQSPTHLIKTRGQQATLRCSPISGHTSVYWYQQALGLGLQFLLWYDEGEERNRGNFPPRFSGRQFPNYSSELNVNALELEDSALYLCASTRKEIPGQPPFFGPGTRLTVL.